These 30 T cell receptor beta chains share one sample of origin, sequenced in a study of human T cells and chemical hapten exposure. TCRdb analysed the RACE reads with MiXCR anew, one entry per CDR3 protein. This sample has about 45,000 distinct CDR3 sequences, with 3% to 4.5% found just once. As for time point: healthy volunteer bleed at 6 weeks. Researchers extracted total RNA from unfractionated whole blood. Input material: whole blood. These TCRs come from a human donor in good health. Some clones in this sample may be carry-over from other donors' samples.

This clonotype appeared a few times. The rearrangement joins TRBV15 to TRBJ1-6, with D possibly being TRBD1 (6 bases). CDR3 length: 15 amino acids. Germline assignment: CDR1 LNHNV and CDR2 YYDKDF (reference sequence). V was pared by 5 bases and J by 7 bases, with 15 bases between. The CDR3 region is CATSGAGAWNSPLHF. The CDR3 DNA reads TGTGCCACCAGCGGAGCGGGGGCGTGGAATTCACCCCTCCACTTT.

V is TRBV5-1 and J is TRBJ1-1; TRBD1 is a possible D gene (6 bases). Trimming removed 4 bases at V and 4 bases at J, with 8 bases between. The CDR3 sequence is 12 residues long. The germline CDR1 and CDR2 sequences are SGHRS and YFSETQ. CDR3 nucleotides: TGCGCCAGCAGCGAGGGGGGCACTGAAGCTTTCTTT. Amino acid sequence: CASSEGGTEAFF.

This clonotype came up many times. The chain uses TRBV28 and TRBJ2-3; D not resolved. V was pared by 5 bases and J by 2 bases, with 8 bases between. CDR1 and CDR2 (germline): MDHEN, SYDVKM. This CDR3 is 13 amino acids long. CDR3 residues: CASSPPDTDTQYF. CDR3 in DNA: TGTGCCAGCAGTCCCCCCGACACAGATACGCAGTATTTT.

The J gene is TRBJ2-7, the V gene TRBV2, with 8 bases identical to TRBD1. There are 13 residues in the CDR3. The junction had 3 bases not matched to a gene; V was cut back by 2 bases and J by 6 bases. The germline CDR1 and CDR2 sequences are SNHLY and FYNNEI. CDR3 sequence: CASSEPGGAEQYF. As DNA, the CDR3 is TGTGCCAGCAGTGAACCAGGGGGCGCCGAGCAGTACTTC. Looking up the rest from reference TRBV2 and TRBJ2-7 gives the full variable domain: EPEVTQTPSHQVTQMGQEVILRCVPISNHLYFYWYRQILGQKVEFLVSFYNNEISEKSEIFDDQFSVERPDGSNFTLKIRSTKLEDSAMYFCASSEPGGAEQYFGPGTRLTVT.

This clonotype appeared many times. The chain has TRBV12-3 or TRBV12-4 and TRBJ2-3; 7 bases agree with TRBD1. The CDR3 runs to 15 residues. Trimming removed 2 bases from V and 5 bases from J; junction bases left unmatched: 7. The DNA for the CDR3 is TGTGCCAGCAGTTTAAGACAGGGTCCCGGAGATACGCAGTATTTT. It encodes CASSLRQGPGDTQYF.

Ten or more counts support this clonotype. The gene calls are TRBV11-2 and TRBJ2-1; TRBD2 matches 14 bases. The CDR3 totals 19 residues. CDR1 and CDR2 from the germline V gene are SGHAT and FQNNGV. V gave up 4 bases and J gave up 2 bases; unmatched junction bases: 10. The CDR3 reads CASSSWGLAGAEAYNEQFF. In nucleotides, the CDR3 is TGTGCCAGCAGCTCCTGGGGACTAGCGGGAGCTGAGGCCTACAATGAGCAGTTCTTC.

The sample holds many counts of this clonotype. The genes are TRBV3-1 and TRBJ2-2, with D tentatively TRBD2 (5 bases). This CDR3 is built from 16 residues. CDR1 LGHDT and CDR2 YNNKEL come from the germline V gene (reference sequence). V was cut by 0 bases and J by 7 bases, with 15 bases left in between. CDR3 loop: CASSQDGGEHGGELFF. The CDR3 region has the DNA TGTGCCAGCAGCCAAGATGGAGGCGAACACGGCGGGGAGCTGTTTTTT.

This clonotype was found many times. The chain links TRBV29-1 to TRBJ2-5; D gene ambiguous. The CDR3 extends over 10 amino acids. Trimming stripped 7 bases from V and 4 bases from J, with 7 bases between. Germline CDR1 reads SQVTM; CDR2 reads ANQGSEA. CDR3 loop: CSGEVETQYF. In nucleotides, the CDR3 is TGCAGCGGGGAAGTAGAGACCCAGTACTTC.

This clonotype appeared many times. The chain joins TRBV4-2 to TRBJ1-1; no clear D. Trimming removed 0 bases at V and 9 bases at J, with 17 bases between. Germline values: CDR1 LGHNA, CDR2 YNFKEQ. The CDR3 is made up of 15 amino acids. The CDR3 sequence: CASSQDLSLLGKAFF. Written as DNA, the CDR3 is TGTGCCAGCAGCCAAGACCTATCCCTCCTGGGGAAAGCTTTCTTT.

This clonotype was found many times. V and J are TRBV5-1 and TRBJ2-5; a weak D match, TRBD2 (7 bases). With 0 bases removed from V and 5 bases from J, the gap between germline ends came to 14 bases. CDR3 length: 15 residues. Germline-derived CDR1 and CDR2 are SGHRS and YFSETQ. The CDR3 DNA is TGCGCCAGCAGCTTGGCGGGGGGCGCGGAGGAGACCCAGTACTTC. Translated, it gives CASSLAGGAEETQYF.

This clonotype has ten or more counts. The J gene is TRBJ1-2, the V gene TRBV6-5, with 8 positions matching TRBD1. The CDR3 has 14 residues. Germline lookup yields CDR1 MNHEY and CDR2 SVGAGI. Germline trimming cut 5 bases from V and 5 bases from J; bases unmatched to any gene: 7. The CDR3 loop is CASSPGQGWYGYTF. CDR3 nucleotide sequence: TGTGCCAGCAGTCCCGGACAGGGTTGGTATGGCTACACCTTC.

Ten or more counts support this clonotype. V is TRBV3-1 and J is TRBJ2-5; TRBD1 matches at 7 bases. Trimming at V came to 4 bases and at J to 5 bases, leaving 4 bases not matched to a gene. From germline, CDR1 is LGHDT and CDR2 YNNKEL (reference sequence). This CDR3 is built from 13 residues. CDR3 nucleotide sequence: TGTGCCAGCAGCCTAACAGGGGAGGAGACCCAGTACTTC. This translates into CASSLTGEETQYF.

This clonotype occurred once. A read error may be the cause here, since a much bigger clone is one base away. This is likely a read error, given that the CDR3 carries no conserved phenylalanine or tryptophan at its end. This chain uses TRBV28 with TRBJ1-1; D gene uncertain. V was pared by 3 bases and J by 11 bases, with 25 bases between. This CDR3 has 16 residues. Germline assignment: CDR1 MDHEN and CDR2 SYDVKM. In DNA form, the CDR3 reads TGTGCCAGCAGTTTGTCTCTCATGCCCCATCCCTTAAGGGCTTTCTCT. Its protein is CASSLSLMPHPLRAFS.

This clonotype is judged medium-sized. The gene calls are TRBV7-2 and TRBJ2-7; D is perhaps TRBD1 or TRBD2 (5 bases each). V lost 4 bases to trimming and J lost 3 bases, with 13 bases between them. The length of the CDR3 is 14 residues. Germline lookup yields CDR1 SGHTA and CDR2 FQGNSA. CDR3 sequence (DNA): TGTGCCAGCAGCTCGGGGCGGTCCAACTACGAGCAGTACTTC. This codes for CASSSGRSNYEQYF. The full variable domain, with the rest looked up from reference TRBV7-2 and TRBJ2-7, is GAGVSQSPSNKVTEKGKDVELRCDPISGHTALYWYRQSLGQGLEFLIYFQGNSAPDKSGLPSDRFSAERTGGSVSTLTIQRTQQEDSAVYLCASSSGRSNYEQYFGPGTRLTVT.

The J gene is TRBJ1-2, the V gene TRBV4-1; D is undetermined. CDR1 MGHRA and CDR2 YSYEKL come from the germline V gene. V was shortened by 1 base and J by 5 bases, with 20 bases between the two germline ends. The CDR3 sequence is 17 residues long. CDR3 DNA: TGCGCCAGCAGCCAAGGCGTTACAATAGGACTCGGTTATGGCTACACCTTC. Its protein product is CASSQGVTIGLGYGYTF.

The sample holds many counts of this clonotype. CDR3 sequence reads: CASSRQNYGYTF. CDR3 nucleotide sequence: TGTGCCAGCAGCCGACAGAACTATGGCTACACCTTC. V usage is TRBV3-1 and J usage is TRBJ1-2; D might be TRBD1 (5 bases). CDR3 length equals 12 residues. The V end lost 4 bases, the J end lost 2 bases, and 5 bases lay between the germline ends. Germline-derived CDR1 and CDR2 are LGHDT and YNNKEL (reference sequence).

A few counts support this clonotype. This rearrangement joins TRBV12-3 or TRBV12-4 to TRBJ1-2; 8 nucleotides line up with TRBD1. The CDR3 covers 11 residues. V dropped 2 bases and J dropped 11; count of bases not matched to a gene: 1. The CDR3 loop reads CASSLRDRYTF. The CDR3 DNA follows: TGTGCCAGCAGTTTAAGGGACAGGTACACCTTC.

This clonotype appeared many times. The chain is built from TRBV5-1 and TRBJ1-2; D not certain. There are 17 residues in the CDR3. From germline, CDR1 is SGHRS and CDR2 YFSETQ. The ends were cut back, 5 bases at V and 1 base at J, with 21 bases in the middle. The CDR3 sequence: CASRATVADIDNYGYTF. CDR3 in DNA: TGCGCCAGCAGGGCAACGGTGGCCGATATCGATAACTATGGCTACACCTTC.

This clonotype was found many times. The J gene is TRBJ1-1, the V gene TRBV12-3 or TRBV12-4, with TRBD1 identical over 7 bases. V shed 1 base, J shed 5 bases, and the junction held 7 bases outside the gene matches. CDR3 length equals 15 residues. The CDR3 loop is CASSLGGQLRTEAFF. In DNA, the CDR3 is TGTGCCAGCAGTTTAGGGGGACAGTTGAGGACTGAAGCTTTCTTT.

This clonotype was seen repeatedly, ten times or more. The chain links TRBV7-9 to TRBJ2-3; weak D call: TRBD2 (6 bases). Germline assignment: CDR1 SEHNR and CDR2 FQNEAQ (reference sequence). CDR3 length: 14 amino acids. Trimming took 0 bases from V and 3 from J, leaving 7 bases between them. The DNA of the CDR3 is TGTGCCAGCAGCTTAGCCGGGGGAACAGATACGCAGTATTTT. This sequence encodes CASSLAGGTDTQYF. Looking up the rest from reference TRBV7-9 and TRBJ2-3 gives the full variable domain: DTGVSQNPRHKITKRGQNVTFRCDPISEHNRLYWYRQTLGQGPEFLTYFQNEAQLEKSRLLSDRFSAERPKGSFSTLEIQRTEQGDSAMYLCASSLAGGTDTQYFGPGTRLTVL.

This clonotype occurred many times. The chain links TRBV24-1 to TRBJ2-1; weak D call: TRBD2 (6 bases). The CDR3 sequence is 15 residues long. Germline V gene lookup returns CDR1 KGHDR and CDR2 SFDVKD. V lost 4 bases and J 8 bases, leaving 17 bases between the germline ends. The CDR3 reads CATSDMGLGLDEQFF. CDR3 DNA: TGTGCCACCAGTGACATGGGACTCGGGTTGGATGAGCAGTTCTTC.

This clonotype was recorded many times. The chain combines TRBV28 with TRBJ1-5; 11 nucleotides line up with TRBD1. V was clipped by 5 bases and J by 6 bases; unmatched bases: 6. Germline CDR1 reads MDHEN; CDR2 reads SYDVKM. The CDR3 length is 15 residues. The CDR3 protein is CASSRDRGLGQPQHF. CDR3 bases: TGTGCCAGCAGTCGGGACAGGGGGTTGGGTCAGCCCCAGCATTTT.

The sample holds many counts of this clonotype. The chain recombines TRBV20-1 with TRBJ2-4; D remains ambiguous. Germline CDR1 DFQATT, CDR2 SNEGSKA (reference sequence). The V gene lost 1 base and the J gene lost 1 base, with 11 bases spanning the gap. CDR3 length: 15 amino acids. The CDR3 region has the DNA TGCAGTGCTAGAGGGTCCCCTAGGGCCAAAAACATTCAGTACTTC. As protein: CSARGSPRAKNIQYF.

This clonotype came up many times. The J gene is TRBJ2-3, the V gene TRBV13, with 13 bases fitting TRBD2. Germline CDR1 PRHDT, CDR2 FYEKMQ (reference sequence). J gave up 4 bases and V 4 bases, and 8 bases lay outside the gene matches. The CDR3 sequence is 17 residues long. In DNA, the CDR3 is TGTGCCAGCAGCTCGGGGGGACTAGCGGGAAGGTCAGATACGCAGTATTTT. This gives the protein CASSSGGLAGRSDTQYF.

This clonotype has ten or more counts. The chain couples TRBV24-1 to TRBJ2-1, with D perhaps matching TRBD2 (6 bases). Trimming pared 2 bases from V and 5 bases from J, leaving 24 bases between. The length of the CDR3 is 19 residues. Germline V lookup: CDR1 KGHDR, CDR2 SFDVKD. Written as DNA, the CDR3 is TGTGCCACCAGTGATTCCACAACAGCCAGACTAGATCGGCACAATGAGCAGTTCTTC. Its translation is CATSDSTTARLDRHNEQFF.

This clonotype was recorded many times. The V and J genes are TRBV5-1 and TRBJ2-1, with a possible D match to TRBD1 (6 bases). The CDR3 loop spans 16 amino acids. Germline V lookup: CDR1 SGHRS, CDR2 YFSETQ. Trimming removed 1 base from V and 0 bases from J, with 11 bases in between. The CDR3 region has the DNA TGCGCCAGCAGCTTGATGGGGGCGAGCTCCTACAATGAGCAGTTCTTC. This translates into CASSLMGASSYNEQFF.

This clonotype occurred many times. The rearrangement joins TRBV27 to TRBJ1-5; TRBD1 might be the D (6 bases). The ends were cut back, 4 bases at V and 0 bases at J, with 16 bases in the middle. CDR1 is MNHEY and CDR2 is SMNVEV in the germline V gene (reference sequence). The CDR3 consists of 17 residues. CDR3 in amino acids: CASSSSQGWISNQPQHF. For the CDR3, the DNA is TGTGCCAGCAGTTCCTCACAGGGTTGGATTAGCAATCAGCCCCAGCATTTT.

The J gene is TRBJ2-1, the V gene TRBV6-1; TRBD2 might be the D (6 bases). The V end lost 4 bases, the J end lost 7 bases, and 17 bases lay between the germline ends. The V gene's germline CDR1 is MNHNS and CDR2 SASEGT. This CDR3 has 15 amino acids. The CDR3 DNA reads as TGTGCCAGCAGTGTTCCGGGACTGGTCGGTAATGAGCAGTTCTTC. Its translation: CASSVPGLVGNEQFF.

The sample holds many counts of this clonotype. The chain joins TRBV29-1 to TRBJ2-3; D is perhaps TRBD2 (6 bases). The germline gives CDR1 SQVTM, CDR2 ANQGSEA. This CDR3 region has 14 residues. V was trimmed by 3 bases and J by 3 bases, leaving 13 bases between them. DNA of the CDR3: TGCAGCGTTGATCCCCCCGGGAGTACAGATACGCAGTATTTT. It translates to CSVDPPGSTDTQYF.

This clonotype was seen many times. The chain's CDR3 is CASSLAGTSGRRFADTQYF. CDR3 DNA sequence: TGTGCCAGCAGCTTAGCTGGGACTAGCGGGAGGAGGTTCGCAGATACGCAGTATTTT. This rearrangement joins TRBV7-8 to TRBJ2-3; 15 bases align to TRBD2. Unmatched junction bases numbered 8, after V lost 0 bases and J lost 4 bases. CDR3 length equals 19 residues. Germline V lookup: CDR1 SGHVS, CDR2 FQNEAQ.